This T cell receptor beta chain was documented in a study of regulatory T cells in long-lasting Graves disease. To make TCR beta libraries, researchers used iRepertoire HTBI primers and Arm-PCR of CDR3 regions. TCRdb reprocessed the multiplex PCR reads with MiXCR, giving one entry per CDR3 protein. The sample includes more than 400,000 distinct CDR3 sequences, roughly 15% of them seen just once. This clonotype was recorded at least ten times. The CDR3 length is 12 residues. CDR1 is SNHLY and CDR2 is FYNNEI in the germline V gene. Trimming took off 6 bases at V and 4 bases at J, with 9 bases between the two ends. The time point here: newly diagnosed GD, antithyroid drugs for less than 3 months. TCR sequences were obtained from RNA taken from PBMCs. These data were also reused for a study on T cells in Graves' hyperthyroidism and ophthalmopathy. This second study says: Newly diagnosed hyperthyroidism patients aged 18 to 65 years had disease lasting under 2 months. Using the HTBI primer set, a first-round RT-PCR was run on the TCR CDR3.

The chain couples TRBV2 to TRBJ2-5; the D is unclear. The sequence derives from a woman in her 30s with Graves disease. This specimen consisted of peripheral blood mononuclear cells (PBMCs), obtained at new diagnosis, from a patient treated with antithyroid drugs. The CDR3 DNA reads TGTGCCAGCAGCCAGGAGCGAGAGACCCAGTACTTC. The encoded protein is CASSQERETQYF.